Each of the 7 T cell receptor beta chains below was sequenced from the same sample in a study of kidney transplant recipient with SARS-CoV-2 infection. TCRdb re-analysed the reads in MiXCR, keeping a single row per CDR3 protein. The sample yields under 250,000 distinct CDR3 sequences, more than 25% seen once. Sequenced material: a blood sample, taken at baseline and on day 111 from a kidney transplant recipient. These TCRs come from a male patient between 25 and 39 years old who had COVID-19 and was a kidney transplant recipient. Part of the T cell pool may stem from the graft donor.

As regards this clonotype: It may be a read error: a sequence one base away is much more abundant. The chain recombines TRBV6-1 with TRBJ1-6; D is perhaps TRBD1 (5 bases). CDR1 is MNHNS, CDR2 SASEGT, per germline. This CDR3 has 17 amino acids. The CDR3 bases are TGTGCCAGCAGCCCTGAAGGGGCACTGTCCTATAATTCACCCCCCCACTTT. This gives the protein CASSPEGALSYNSPPHF.

The sample holds a few counts of this clonotype. A much larger clonotype is one base distant, so this may be a read error. In DNA, the CDR3 is TGTGCCAGCAACGTTGCTGGGGGACGGATTTATGGCTACACCTTC. Translation: CASNVAGGRIYGYTF. V is TRBV7-2 and J is TRBJ1-2, with D possibly being TRBD1 (5 bases). Germline values: CDR1 SGHTA, CDR2 FQGNSA. V was trimmed by 7 bases and J by 5 bases, leaving 20 bases between them. The CDR3 sequence is 15 residues long. Looking up the rest from reference TRBV7-2 and TRBJ1-2 gives the full variable domain: GAGVSQSPSNKVTEKGKDVELRCDPISGHTALYWYRQSLGQGLEFLIYFQGNSAPDKSGLPSDRFSAERTGGSVSTLTIQRTQQEDSAVYLCASNVAGGRIYGYTFGSGTRLTVV.

Details on this clonotype: Just one base apart from a much larger clone, this may be a read error. V is TRBV10-1 and J is TRBJ2-7; D possibly corresponds to TRBD1 (5 bases). The germline V gene encodes CDR1 WNHNN and CDR2 SYGVQD (reference sequence). V gave up 4 bases and J gave up 7 bases, with 14 bases separating them. There are 13 residues in the CDR3. In nucleotides, the CDR3 is TGCGCCAGCAGTGGTGCCAGGGTGGGGGAGCAGTACTTC. It specifies CASSGARVGEQYF.

On this clonotype itself: A read error is possible here, since a much larger clone lies one base away. The chain couples TRBV9 to TRBJ1-5, with a tentative D call TRBD1 (6 bases). V was shortened by 3 bases and J by 11 bases, with 15 bases between the two germline ends. CDR3 size: 13 residues. Germline V CDR1 and CDR2: SGDLS, YYNGEE. CDR3 sequence: CASSGQGSEAQHF. The DNA of the CDR3 is TGTGCCAGCAGCGGCCAGGGGTCCGAGGCCCAGCATTTT.

This clonotype was counted ten times or more. The chain has TRBV5-4 and TRBJ1-2; no clear D. The CDR3 extends over 16 amino acids. CDR1 and CDR2 (germline): SGHNT, YYREEE (reference sequence). The V gene lost 7 bases and the J gene lost 4 bases, with 23 bases spanning the gap. As DNA, the CDR3 is TGTGCCAGCGTAAGCCTCGTACCAGGAAAGACCTATGGCTACACCTTC. Its protein is CASVSLVPGKTYGYTF.

The chain has TRBV16 and TRBJ1-2; D unclear. The length of the CDR3 is 17 residues. V lost 5 bases, J lost 4 bases, and 23 bases lay in between. The germline CDR1 and CDR2 sequences are KGHSY and FQNENV. In DNA form, the CDR3 reads TGTGCCAGCAGCTTAGTAAGGGTCGTTAGAGAGACCTATGGCTACACCTTC. Translation gives CASSLVRVVRETYGYTF.

The chain has TRBV20-1 and TRBJ1-3, with a possible D match to TRBD1 (5 bases). Deletions cut 4 bases from V and 3 bases from J, with 13 bases between. The CDR3 is 14 residues long. Germline-derived CDR1 and CDR2 are DFQATT and SNEGSKA (reference sequence). The CDR3 protein is CSANPGFGGNTIYF. The CDR3 coding sequence is TGCAGTGCTAACCCAGGGTTTGGTGGAAACACCATATATTTT.